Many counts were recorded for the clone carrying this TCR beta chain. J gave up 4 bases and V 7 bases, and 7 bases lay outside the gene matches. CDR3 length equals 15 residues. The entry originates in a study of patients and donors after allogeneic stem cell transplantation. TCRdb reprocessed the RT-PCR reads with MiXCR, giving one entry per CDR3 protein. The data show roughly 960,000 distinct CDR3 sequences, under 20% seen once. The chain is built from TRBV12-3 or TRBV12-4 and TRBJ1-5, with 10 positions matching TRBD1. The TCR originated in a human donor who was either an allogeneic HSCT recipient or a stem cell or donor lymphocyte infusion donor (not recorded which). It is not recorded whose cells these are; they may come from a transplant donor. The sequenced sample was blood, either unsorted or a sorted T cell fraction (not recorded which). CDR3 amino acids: CASTYDRGPNQPQHF. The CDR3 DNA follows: TGTGCCAGCACCTACGACAGGGGGCCTAATCAGCCCCAGCATTTT.